The clone carrying this TCR beta chain was seen a few times. What it recognizes is unknown. The data originate from a study of molecular identifiers for immune sequencing clone quantification. Study conclusions and caveats: Jurkat TCR RNA spiked in from one cell (amid some 1 million naive cells) was reportedly detectable.

Bulk libraries came from a prior protocol with listed TCR primers. Each CDR3 protein is one row after TCRdb ran MiXCR on the PCR reads. Among fewer than 350,000 distinct CDR3 sequences listed, under 25% were seen once. The germline CDR1 and CDR2 sequences are SGHVS and FQNEAQ. Trimming stripped 1 base from V and 1 base from J, with 7 bases between. The CDR3 is made up of 14 amino acids. The gene calls are TRBV7-8 and TRBJ1-1; D gene uncertain. Specimen: naive CD8+ T cells from blood, with Jurkat cell RNA spiked in. Subset: FACS-sorted CD8+CD4-CCR7+CD45RA+ naive T cells. The TCR comes from a human donor in good health. Some libraries in this study had Jurkat cell RNA spiked in. CDR3 coding DNA: TGTGCCAGCAGCTTAGAAGGAGGGAACACTGAAGCTTTCTTT. This translates into CASSLEGGNTEAFF.